This TCR beta chain was obtained from a study of T cells in Graves' hyperthyroidism and ophthalmopathy. Whole-study context: The blood sample was taken at first diagnosis, before treatment began. Study outcomes and limitations: Model-based prediction identified ophthalmopathy a median approximately 6.2 months prior to its onset.

There are many counts of this clonotype. The antigen is unknown. TCR beta CDR3 regions were amplified from RNA transcripts. When the TCR CDR3 underwent first-round RT-PCR, the HTBI primer set was used. TCRdb re-called the multiplex PCR reads through MiXCR, storing one row per CDR3 protein. This repertoire shows under 550,000 distinct CDR3 sequences, approximately 15% found once; its top ten account for 5% to 6%. The CDR3 has 16 residues. CDR1 SNHLY and CDR2 FYNNEI come from the germline V gene. Trimming removed 11 bases from V and 0 bases from J, with 20 bases in between. The V gene is TRBV2, the J gene TRBJ2-1, with a possible D match to TRBD2 (5 bases). The specimen was blood. The source is a woman younger than 30 with Graves' hyperthyroidism. CDR3 in DNA: TGTGCCGTACCTGGACTCCTGGGTAGCTCCTACAATGAGCAGTTCTTC. Translated, it gives CAVPGLLGSSYNEQFF. Combining the CDR3 with reference TRBV2 and TRBJ2-1 gives the whole variable domain EPEVTQTPSHQVTQMGQEVILRCVPISNHLYFYWYRQILGQKVEFLVSFYNNEISEKSEIFDDQFSVERPDGSNFTLKIRSTKLEDSAMYFCAVPGLLGSSYNEQFFGPGTRLTVL.